Listed below are T cell receptor beta chains from one sample, sequenced in a study of T cell repertoires in cytomegalovirus infection. TCRdb passed the reads through MiXCR, listing each CDR3 protein once. The sample holds fewer than 250,000 distinct CDR3 sequences, 9% to 15% seen once. Input material: PBMCs. The receptors were sampled from a human donor in good health (CMV status not recorded). Some clones in this sample may be carry-over from other donors' samples. The CDR3 runs from the conserved cysteine through the conserved F or W. The D gene is left open where the match is weak. For some rows the clone size is stated as once, few or many, or as a class when expanded; others skip it.

TRBV7-9	.	.	TRBJ2-1	14	CASSYTSFNNEQFF	TGTGCCAGCAGCTACACTAGCTTCAACAATGAGCAGTTCTTC
TRBV12-3/TRBV12-4	.	.	TRBJ1-1	15	CASNTLGLGGTEAFF	TGTGCCAGCAATACCCTCGGGCTCGGAGGGACTGAAGCTTTCTTT
TRBV6-5	.	many	TRBJ1-4	17	CASSLVGQGRVNEKLFF	TGTGCCAGCAGTTTGGTGGGTCAGGGGCGGGTTAATGAAAAACTGTTTTTT
TRBV7-2	.	.	TRBJ2-5	13	CASTRLLTGVFYF	TGCGCCAGCACCCGTCTACTAACGGGGGTTTTCTACTTC
TRBV12-3/TRBV12-4	.	.	TRBJ2-5	14	CASSLGGTRETQYF	TGTGCCAGCAGTTTAGGCGGGACCAGGGAGACCCAGTACTTC
TRBV29-1	TRBD1	few	TRBJ1-1	13	CSVRPGQGIQAFF	TGCAGCGTTAGACCGGGACAGGGGATACAGGCTTTCTTT
TRBV7-2	.	many	TRBJ2-7	13	CASSSRGGYEQYF	TGTGCCAGCAGCTCCAGAGGGGGCTACGAGCAGTACTTC
TRBV6-2/TRBV6-3	.	.	TRBJ1-2	13	CASTEDGHLGYTF	TGTGCCAGCACCGAGGACGGTCACCTGGGCTACACCTTC
TRBV14	.	many	TRBJ2-1	13	CASSQDRLSEQFF	TGTGCCAGCAGCCAAGACAGGCTTAGTGAGCAGTTCTTC
TRBV6-2/TRBV6-3	.	few	TRBJ2-3	17	CASSYPAEKSLGDTQYF	TGTGCCAGCAGTTACCCCGCTGAGAAGTCGTTAGGGGATACGCAGTATTTT
TRBV2	.	few	TRBJ2-2	14	CASSEYTNTGELFF	TGTGCCAGCAGTGAATATACCAACACCGGGGAGCTGTTTTTT
TRBV7-2	.	many	TRBJ2-7	12	CASSLGPGEQYF	TGTGCCAGCAGCTTAGGGCCGGGAGAGCAGTACTTC
TRBV28	TRBD1	many	TRBJ2-5	15	CASSPSGQAQETQYF	TGTGCCAGCAGTCCTTCGGGACAGGCACAAGAGACCCAGTACTTC
TRBV15	.	many	TRBJ1-5	12	CATSRDLQPQHF	TGTGCCACCAGCAGAGATCTACAGCCCCAGCATTTT
TRBV3-1	.	.	TRBJ2-6	19	CASSQEPTGRVAGANVLTF	TGTGCCAGCAGCCAAGAGCCCACGGGGCGCGTAGCTGGGGCCAACGTCCTGACTTTC
TRBV7-2	.	many	TRBJ1-3	15	CASSLGGQSGNTIYF	TGTGCCAGCAGTCTGGGGGGTCAGTCTGGAAACACCATATATTTT
TRBV2	TRBD1	many	TRBJ2-7	14	CASSERDRAYEQYF	TGTGCCAGCAGTGAAAGAGACAGGGCCTACGAGCAGTACTTC
TRBV15	.	few	TRBJ1-5	13	CATSRQLNQPQHF	TGTGCCACCAGCAGACAGCTCAATCAGCCCCAGCATTTT
TRBV27	.	.	TRBJ1-5	11	CATGTYQPQHF	TGTGCCACCGGGACTTATCAGCCCCAGCATTTT
TRBV29-1	.	few	TRBJ2-2	10	CSGGSGELFF	TGCAGCGGGGGCAGCGGGGAGCTGTTTTTT
TRBV7-2	TRBD2	many	TRBJ2-3	17	CASSLPRPGLAADTQYF	TGTGCCAGCAGCTTACCGAGACCGGGACTAGCGGCAGATACGCAGTATTTT
TRBV28	.	many	TRBJ1-1	14	CASSIIREGAEAFF	TGTGCCAGCAGTATTATTAGGGAAGGAGCTGAAGCTTTCTTT
TRBV6-2/TRBV6-3	.	.	TRBJ1-2	15	CASSLDTGSLYGYTF	TGTGCCAGCAGCCTCGACACCGGATCCCTCTATGGCTACACCTTC
TRBV4-3	TRBD1	few	TRBJ2-3	17	CASSQGANRGSTDTQYF	TGCGCCAGCAGCCAAGGGGCCAACAGGGGGTCGACAGATACGCAGTATTTT
TRBV4-3	.	few	TRBJ2-5	13	CASSARRRETQYF	TGCGCCAGCAGCGCGAGGCGAAGGGAGACCCAGTACTTC
TRBV15	.	.	TRBJ1-1	14	CATSRRGESTEAFF	TGTGCCACCAGCAGGAGGGGGGAGAGCACTGAAGCTTTCTTT
TRBV6-4	.	many	TRBJ1-4	16	CASSDWTRAANEKLFF	TGTGCCAGCAGTGACTGGACCCGAGCGGCTAATGAAAAACTGTTTTTT
TRBV28	.	few	TRBJ1-5	14	CASSSSGRNQPQHF	TGTGCCAGCAGTTCCTCGGGAAGAAATCAGCCCCAGCATTTT
TRBV18	TRBD1	few	TRBJ2-7	16	CASSPRDRVERYEQYF	TGTGCCAGCTCACCACGGGACAGGGTAGAGAGGTACGAGCAGTACTTC
TRBV29-1	.	few	TRBJ2-5	14	CSVGSRGQQETQYF	TGCAGCGTTGGAAGTAGAGGACAGCAAGAGACCCAGTACTTC
TRBV7-2	.	many	TRBJ2-1	15	CASSLGLETYNEQFF	TGTGCCAGCAGCTTAGGGCTAGAAACCTACAATGAGCAGTTCTTC
TRBV20-1	TRBD2	many	TRBJ2-7	15	CSAQTSGGPGGEQYF	TGCAGTGCTCAGACTAGCGGGGGGCCGGGGGGAGAGCAGTACTTC
TRBV28	TRBD1	many	TRBJ2-7	15	CASSSTGSVPYEQYF	TGTGCCAGCAGTTCGACAGGGTCGGTCCCCTACGAGCAGTACTTC
TRBV11-2	TRBD1	few	TRBJ2-3	15	CASSFQGALADTQYF	TGTGCCAGCAGCTTTCAGGGGGCTTTGGCAGATACGCAGTATTTT
TRBV6-2/TRBV6-3	.	many	TRBJ2-3	14	CASSYRGSTDTQYF	TGTGCCAGCAGTTATAGGGGGAGCACAGATACGCAGTATTTT
TRBV6-2/TRBV6-3	.	.	TRBJ1-2	12	CASSYEGFGYTF	TGTGCCAGCAGTTACGAGGGATTTGGCTACACCTTC
TRBV5-5	.	many	TRBJ2-2	14	CASSFSVATGELFF	TGTGCCAGCAGCTTTAGCGTGGCCACCGGGGAGCTGTTTTTT
TRBV6-2/TRBV6-3	.	many	TRBJ1-6	13	CASSGPGNSPLHF	TGTGCCAGCAGTGGCCCAGGGAATTCACCCCTCCACTTT
TRBV5-1	TRBD2	many	TRBJ2-7	14	CASAKAGPPYEQYF	TGCGCCAGCGCAAAAGCGGGGCCTCCCTACGAGCAGTACTTC
TRBV2	TRBD1	.	TRBJ1-1	12	CASGQGANEAFF	TGTGCCAGCGGACAGGGGGCGAATGAAGCTTTCTTT
TRBV7-2	TRBD1	many	TRBJ1-2	14	CASSRDTGDYGYTF	TGTGCCAGCAGCCGAGATACAGGGGACTATGGCTACACCTTC
TRBV12-3/TRBV12-4	.	many	TRBJ2-5	14	CASSLSGYPETQYF	TGTGCCAGCAGTTTATCGGGGTACCCGGAGACCCAGTACTTC
TRBV20-1	TRBD2	.	TRBJ2-1	16	CSAPGLAGVQYNEQFF	TGCAGTGCTCCCGGACTAGCGGGAGTGCAGTACAATGAGCAGTTCTTC
TRBV7-2	TRBD1	many	TRBJ1-6	13	CASRTGPNSPLHF	TGTGCCAGTAGGACAGGGCCTAATTCACCCCTCCACTTT
TRBV29-1	TRBD2	few	TRBJ2-7	14	CSVEGAGRAYEQYF	TGCAGCGTTGAAGGGGCCGGGAGGGCCTACGAGCAGTACTTC
TRBV7-2	TRBD2	many	TRBJ2-7	17	CASSLGGASGRGDEQYF	TGTGCCAGCAGCTTAGGGGGTGCTAGCGGGAGAGGAGACGAGCAGTACTTC
TRBV7-3	.	many	TRBJ2-1	14	CASSLPGDSNEQFF	TGTGCCAGCAGCTTGCCGGGAGATTCCAATGAGCAGTTCTTC
TRBV7-9	TRBD2	many	TRBJ2-3	17	CASSMIRLAGSPDTQYF	TGTGCCAGCAGCATGATTCGACTAGCGGGGAGCCCAGATACGCAGTATTTT